The 23 T cell receptor beta chains given below trace back to one sample, sequenced in a study of cytomegalovirus exposure and HLA in healthy donors. PCR was performed using 60 Vbeta and 13 Jbeta primers. The repertoire was sequenced with immunoSEQ multiplex PCR; TCRdb's copy has only in-frame clones and lacks some. In the table there are over 100,000 clones, about 70% of which are singletons. Sequencing input: PBMCs. These receptors came from a male donor in good health and CMV-seronegative.

This clone was observed a handful of times. V and J are TRBV28 and TRBJ1-1; a weak D match, TRBD1 (6 bases). V was cut by 6 bases and J by 11 bases, with 10 bases left in between. There are 10 residues in the CDR3. Looked up from germline, CDR1 is MDHEN and CDR2 is SYDVKM. In DNA, the CDR3 is TGTGCCAGCAGGCACAGGGTTGCTTTCTTT. This gives the protein CASRHRVAFF.

This clone was picked up one time. The chain couples TRBV7-9 to TRBJ2-7; 8 bases agree with TRBD1. The CDR3 sequence is 14 residues long. From germline, CDR1 is SEHNR and CDR2 FQNEAQ (reference sequence). Trimming cost V 5 bases and J 1 base; bases outside gene matches: 4. CDR3 region: CASSPRDRSYEQYF. The CDR3 DNA reads TGTGCCAGCAGCCCCCGGGACAGGTCCTACGAGCAGTACTTC. Full variable domain (rest looked up from reference TRBV7-9 and TRBJ2-7): DTGVSQNPRHKITKRGQNVTFRCDPISEHNRLYWYRQTLGQGPEFLTYFQNEAQLEKSRLLSDRFSAERPKGSFSTLEIQRTEQGDSAMYLCASSPRDRSYEQYFGPGTRLTVT.

CDR3 in DNA: TGTGCCAGCAGCTTGGGCCGACAGGGTTCCTACGAGCAGTACTTC. The encoded protein is CASSLGRQGSYEQYF. The chain uses TRBV5-8 and TRBJ2-5, with 7 bases matching TRBD1. The DNA end favors TRBJ2-7, so the J call may be wrong. Germline CDR1 is SGHTS and CDR2 is YDEGEE. This CDR3 region has 15 residues.

The chain has TRBV11-2 and TRBJ2-5; 10 bases line up with TRBD2. The CDR3 has 17 amino acids. CDR1 is SGHAT, CDR2 FQNNGV, per germline. J lost 0 bases, V lost 1 base, and 5 bases had no gene match. Here the CDR3 reads CASSLALSGGNQETQYF. The CDR3 region has the DNA TGTGCCAGCAGCTTAGCACTTAGCGGGGGGAACCAAGAGACCCAGTACTTC. The full variable domain, in which reference TRBV11-2 and TRBJ2-5 provide the parts outside the CDR3, is EAGVAQSPRYKIIEKRQSVAFWCNPISGHATLYWYQQILGQGPKLLIQFQNNGVVDDSQLPKDRFSAERLKGVDSTLKIQPAKLEDSAVYLCASSLALSGGNQETQYFGPGTRLLVL.

The genes are TRBV6-1 and TRBJ2-7; 7 bases align to TRBD1. This CDR3 has 13 residues. Germline values: CDR1 MNHNS, CDR2 SASEGT. V was clipped by 6 bases and J by 3 bases; unmatched bases: 5. CDR3 protein: CASRAWDSYEQYF. The DNA for the CDR3 is TGTGCCAGCAGAGCTTGGGACAGCTACGAGCAGTACTTC.

In its sample, this clone was seen once. The gene calls are TRBV18 and TRBJ1-6; D gene unclear. V lost 3 bases and J 1 base, leaving 7 bases between the germline ends. Germline V gives CDR1 KGHSH, CDR2 LQKENI. The CDR3 runs to 15 residues. DNA of the CDR3: TGTGCCAGCTCACCGCGGGGTTCCTATAATTCACCCCTCCACTTT. Protein product: CASSPRGSYNSPLHF.

This clone was seen a few times. The CDR3 reads CASSPRTIEAFF. In nucleotides, the CDR3 is TGTGCCAGCAGTCCAAGGACAATCGAAGCTTTCTTT. The chain uses TRBV6-5 and TRBJ1-1, with D tentatively TRBD1 (5 bases). The V end lost 5 bases, the J end lost 8 bases, and 12 bases lay between the germline ends. Per the germline V gene, CDR1 is MNHEY and CDR2 is SVGAGI. CDR3 length: 12 residues.

As concerns this clone: The junction departs from the called germline gene at one end, perhaps through a read error. CDR3 nucleotides: TGTTCCAGCAGATCGACTAGCGGGGGGTTACAAGAGACCCAGTACTTC. Encoded protein: CSSRSTSGGLQETQYF. The genes are TRBV7-9 and TRBJ2-5, with TRBD2 identical over 13 bases. The germline gives CDR1 SEHNR, CDR2 FQNEAQ (reference sequence). This CDR3 contains 16 residues.

With respect to this clone: An end of the junction does not agree with germline; a read error may underlie this. The genes are TRBV7-9 and TRBJ2-7, with 7 bases aligning to TRBD1. The CDR3 sequence is 15 residues long. The germline gives CDR1 SEHNR, CDR2 FQNEAQ (reference sequence). The CDR3 region is CSSSLALGQKYEQYF. The DNA of the CDR3 is TGTTCCAGCAGCTTAGCTCTGGGACAGAAATACGAGCAGTACTTC.

V is TRBV4-2 and J is TRBJ2-7; 8 bases line up with TRBD2. V lost 0 bases, J lost 5 bases, and 6 bases stayed unmatched. The CDR3 contains 15 residues. In germline, CDR1 is LGHNA, CDR2 YNFKEQ. CDR3 nucleotide sequence: TGTGCCAGCAGCCAAGAGGGACTAGTCAACCACGAGCAGTACTTC. Translating it yields CASSQEGLVNHEQYF.

The V and J genes are TRBV6-5 and TRBJ2-1, with TRBD2 identical over 11 bases. J lost 15 bases, V lost 3 bases, and 7 bases had no gene match. Per the germline V gene, CDR1 is MNHEY and CDR2 is SVGAGI. This CDR3 has 13 amino acids. The CDR3 loop reads CASSYDSGRALFF. In DNA form, the CDR3 reads TGTGCCAGCAGTTATGATAGCGGGAGGGCCCTGTTCTTC.

The rearrangement joins TRBV5-4 to TRBJ1-6; 9 nucleotides line up with TRBD1. This CDR3 comprises 18 residues. CDR1 is SGHNT, CDR2 YYREEE, per germline (reference sequence). The J segment lost 4 bases and the V segment lost 0 bases, leaving 8 bases of the junction unmatched. The CDR3 DNA reads as TGTGCCAGCAGCTTGGGGCAGGACAGGGGAGTTTATAATTCACCCCTCCACTTT. Translated: CASSLGQDRGVYNSPLHF.

This CDR3 is CASSLEGGGAPDTQYF. CDR3 sequence (DNA): TGCGCCAGCAGCTTGGAAGGCGGGGGGGCCCCAGATACGCAGTATTTT. V and J are TRBV5-1 and TRBJ2-3; 9 nucleotides match TRBD2. The V segment lost 0 bases and the J segment 4 bases; nucleotides outside the gene matches: 6. The CDR3 has 16 residues. Germline CDR1 reads SGHRS; CDR2 reads YFSETQ.

V gene TRBV6-5 combines with J gene TRBJ1-6; 7 bases line up with TRBD1. Looked up from germline, CDR1 is MNHEY and CDR2 is SVGAGI. Unmatched junction bases numbered 3, after V lost 6 bases and J lost 4 bases. This CDR3 spans 14 amino acids. CDR3 coding DNA: TGTGCCAGCAGATCGGGACAGTATAATTCACCCCTCCACTTT. It yields the protein CASRSGQYNSPLHF.

This clone has only a few counts. The genes are TRBV7-2 and TRBJ2-5; D may be TRBD1 (6 bases). The ends were cut back, 3 bases at V and 6 bases at J, with 14 bases in the middle. The CDR3 length is 14 residues. Looked up from germline, CDR1 is SGHTA and CDR2 is FQGNSA. The CDR3 DNA sequence: TGTGCCAGCAGCTTGATTGGGGGCTTAAAGACCCAGTACTTC. Its protein is CASSLIGGLKTQYF.

V gene TRBV28 combines with J gene TRBJ1-3, with a possible D match to TRBD1 (6 bases). Trimming cost V 3 bases and J 3 bases, with 12 bases left between them. CDR1 and CDR2 (germline): MDHEN, SYDVKM. This CDR3 has 15 amino acids. This CDR3 reads CASSLGGASGNTIYF. Written as DNA, the CDR3 is TGTGCCAGCAGTTTGGGGGGGGCTAGTGGAAACACCATATATTTT.

This chain uses TRBV25-1 with TRBJ1-2; D perhaps matches TRBD1 (5 bases). CDR1 and CDR2 from the germline V gene are MGHDK and SYGVNS. CDR3 length: 13 amino acids. V was trimmed by 0 bases and J by 7 bases, leaving 9 bases between them. CDR3 loop: CASSEYRAAGYTF. In nucleotides, the CDR3 is TGTGCCAGCAGTGAATACAGGGCTGCTGGCTACACCTTC.

This clone was seen a few times. The V gene is TRBV6-5, the J gene TRBJ1-1, with D possibly TRBD1 on 5 matching bases. Trimming removed 2 bases from V and 1 base from J, with 11 bases in between. The CDR3 length is 15 residues. Per germline, CDR1 MNHEY and CDR2 SVGAGI. CDR3 in DNA: TGTGCCAGCAGTTACAGGGGATCGGGGAACACTGAAGCTTTCTTT. This sequence encodes CASSYRGSGNTEAFF.

This clone was picked up one time. The gene calls are TRBV7-8 and TRBJ1-2, with D maybe TRBD1 (5 bases). The CDR3 covers 14 residues. The V gene's germline CDR1 is SGHVS and CDR2 FQNEAQ. The germline V and J ends were trimmed by 4 bases and 4 bases, with 13 bases remaining between them. CDR3 loop: CASSSGTNSYGYTF. CDR3 nucleotide sequence: TGTGCCAGCAGCTCCGGGACTAATTCCTATGGCTACACCTTC.

The V gene is TRBV5-4, the J gene TRBJ2-5; the D gene is possibly TRBD2 (6 bases). CDR1 and CDR2 from the germline V gene are SGHNT and YYREEE (reference sequence). Trimming took 0 bases from V and 2 from J, leaving 17 bases between them. The CDR3 length is 17 residues. CDR3: CASSLVSSLAGQETQYF. The CDR3 coding sequence is TGTGCCAGCAGCTTGGTTTCTTCTCTGGCGGGGCAAGAGACCCAGTACTTC.

This rearrangement joins TRBV4-2 to TRBJ2-5; the D gene is possibly TRBD1 (5 bases). Germline V lookup: CDR1 LGHNA, CDR2 YNFKEQ. The CDR3 runs 14 residues. V lost 2 bases and J 5 bases, leaving 12 bases between the germline ends. In nucleotides, the CDR3 is TGTGCCAGCAGCCAAAAGGCAGGGCCGGAGACCCAGTACTTC. Translating it yields CASSQKAGPETQYF.

CDR3 protein: CASSLGAGGASTDTQYF. The CDR3 coding sequence is TGTGCCAGCAGCTTGGGGGCGGGCGGCGCTAGCACAGATACGCAGTATTTT. This chain links TRBV7-2 with TRBJ2-3, with D perhaps matching TRBD1 (6 bases). Trimming left V 3 bases short and J 0 bases short, with 16 bases between. The germline CDR1 and CDR2 sequences are SGHTA and FQGNSA. CDR3 length equals 17 residues.

The V and J genes are TRBV6-1 and TRBJ2-5, with unresolved D. The germline V and J ends were trimmed by 5 bases and 1 base, with 8 bases remaining between them. This CDR3 has 13 amino acids. Germline CDR1 MNHNS, CDR2 SASEGT. CDR3 nucleotides: TGTGCCAGCAGTCGACGGAGCCAAGAGACCCAGTACTTC. As protein: CASSRRSQETQYF.